The TCR beta chain described here comes from a study of response to subunit inactivated influenza vaccine. Using its own MiXCR run on the RT-PCR reads, TCRdb lists one record per CDR3 protein. The sample shows 650,000 to 800,000 distinct CDR3 sequences, about a fifth of them seen only once. Germline CDR1 is MNHEY and CDR2 is SVGAGI. Trimming removed 2 bases from V and 5 bases from J; junction bases left unmatched: 2. The CDR3 contains 14 residues. Specimen: PBMCs from blood, collected 4 to 6 days after vaccination. This receptor was identified in a man aged 45 to 65 who received an inactivated influenza vaccine. This chain connects TRBV6-5 to TRBJ2-1; 8 bases are shared with TRBD2. The DNA for the CDR3 is TGTGCCAGCAGTTACGGTAGCGGGAACAATGAGCAGTTCTTC. This translates into CASSYGSGNNEQFF.